This is a list of T cell receptor beta chains from one sample in a study of shared clonotypes between healthy human individuals. Method: immunoSEQ multiplex PCR; TCRdb's copy keeps in-frame clones and lacks some. The sample includes about 2.4 million clones, 93% of them seen just once. Sequencing was performed on naive CD4+ T cells from PBMCs. The receptors originated from a man younger than 35 in good health. Some clones in this sample may be carry-over from other donors' samples. Both conserved end residues are part of each CDR3. Fields, in order: D gene, clone size, J gene, V gene, CDR3 DNA, CDR3 protein. A D gene is named only where the DNA matches it firmly. Clone size is given for some rows only: seen once, a few or many times, or a class if the clone is expanded.

d_gene: TRBD2
abundance: .
j_gene: TRBJ2-7
v_gene: TRBV4-1
CDR3nt: TGCGCCAGCAGCCGATCGACTAGCGGTCCCTACGAGCAGTACTTC
CDR3aa: CASSRSTSGPYEQYF

d_gene: .
abundance: .
j_gene: TRBJ1-5
v_gene: TRBV2
CDR3nt: TGTGCCAGCAGTGACTTTACAAATCAGCCCCAGCATTTT
CDR3aa: CASSDFTNQPQHF

d_gene: .
abundance: .
j_gene: TRBJ1-3
v_gene: TRBV14
CDR3nt: TGTGCCAGCAGCCGACACGCCGACAGATCTGGAAACACCATATATTTT
CDR3aa: CASSRHADRSGNTIYF

d_gene: TRBD1
abundance: .
j_gene: TRBJ2-1
v_gene: TRBV5-1
CDR3nt: TGCGCCAGCGCGTTACAGGGGGCCTACAATGAGCAGTTCTTC
CDR3aa: CASALQGAYNEQFF

d_gene: TRBD1
abundance: once
j_gene: TRBJ2-1
v_gene: TRBV5-1
CDR3nt: TGCGCCAGCAGCCCTGGGACAGATCCAGATGAGCAGTTCTTC
CDR3aa: CASSPGTDPDEQFF

d_gene: TRBD1
abundance: .
j_gene: TRBJ1-5
v_gene: TRBV28
CDR3nt: TGTGCCAGCAGTTCAGGGGGGCGGATAGTTAAGCCCCAGCATTTT
CDR3aa: CASSSGGRIVKPQHF

d_gene: .
abundance: .
j_gene: TRBJ2-2
v_gene: TRBV19
CDR3nt: TGTGCCAGTAGTACCCGACAGGACGTCGGGGAGCTGTTTTTT
CDR3aa: CASSTRQDVGELFF

d_gene: TRBD2
abundance: .
j_gene: TRBJ2-1
v_gene: TRBV7-9
CDR3nt: TGTGCCAGCAGCGTTTTAGCGGGAGTGGGGAATGAGCAGTTCTTC
CDR3aa: CASSVLAGVGNEQFF

d_gene: .
abundance: .
j_gene: TRBJ1-1
v_gene: TRBV6-6
CDR3nt: TGTGCCAGCAGTTACGAAGGAAACACTGAAGCTTTCTTT
CDR3aa: CASSYEGNTEAFF

d_gene: .
abundance: few
j_gene: TRBJ1-5
v_gene: TRBV6-5
CDR3nt: TGTGCCAGCAGTTTCGGCCCGGGAAGGGGTCAGCCCCAGCATTTT
CDR3aa: CASSFGPGRGQPQHF

d_gene: .
abundance: .
j_gene: TRBJ2-1
v_gene: TRBV28
CDR3nt: TGTGCCAGCAGTTTAAGACGGCAGGGGTACAATGAGCAGTTCTTC
CDR3aa: CASSLRRQGYNEQFF

d_gene: .
abundance: .
j_gene: TRBJ2-2
v_gene: TRBV7-2
CDR3nt: TGTGCCAGCAGCTCCTCAGGGGCGGTCGGGGAGCTGTTTTTT
CDR3aa: CASSSSGAVGELFF

d_gene: TRBD1
abundance: few
j_gene: TRBJ1-5
v_gene: TRBV25-1
CDR3nt: TGTGCCAGCAGCGGGACAGGAAATCAGCCCCAGCATTTT
CDR3aa: CASSGTGNQPQHF

d_gene: .
abundance: .
j_gene: TRBJ2-2
v_gene: TRBV28
CDR3nt: TGTGCCAGCAGTCCGGGGACACCGAACACCGGGGAGCTGTTTTTT
CDR3aa: CASSPGTPNTGELFF

d_gene: .
abundance: .
j_gene: TRBJ1-2
v_gene: TRBV5-4
CDR3nt: TGTGCCAGCAGCGAATTACGGACAGCCTACACCTTC
CDR3aa: CASSELRTAYTF

d_gene: .
abundance: .
j_gene: TRBJ1-2
v_gene: TRBV11-2
CDR3nt: TGTGCCAGCAGCTTAGATTACCGGGGGTTTAACTATGGCTACACCTTC
CDR3aa: CASSLDYRGFNYGYTF

d_gene: .
abundance: .
j_gene: TRBJ2-1
v_gene: TRBV18
CDR3nt: TGTGCCAGCTCACCAATGGTAGAGCAGTTCTTC
CDR3aa: CASSPMVEQFF

d_gene: .
abundance: .
j_gene: TRBJ2-1
v_gene: TRBV21-1
CDR3nt: TGTGCCAGCAGCAAAGCGTGGGAACTAGTTTCGCATGAGCAGTTCTTC
CDR3aa: CASSKAWELVSHEQFF

d_gene: TRBD2
abundance: once
j_gene: TRBJ2-1
v_gene: TRBV27
CDR3nt: TGTGCCAGCATGGAGGGCGGGAGGCCCAGAATGGGTGAGCAGTTCTTC
CDR3aa: CASMEGGRPRMGEQFF

d_gene: TRBD2
abundance: .
j_gene: TRBJ2-3
v_gene: TRBV7-9
CDR3nt: TGTGCCAGCAGCCTACTAGCGGCTAGCACAGATACGCAGTATTTT
CDR3aa: CASSLLAASTDTQYF

d_gene: .
abundance: .
j_gene: TRBJ1-5
v_gene: TRBV5-1
CDR3nt: TGCGCCAGCAGGCGGGACACCGCAGGCGAGGCCCAGCATTTT
CDR3aa: CASRRDTAGEAQHF

d_gene: TRBD2
abundance: .
j_gene: TRBJ2-5
v_gene: TRBV6-1
CDR3nt: TGTGCCAGCATCGGGGGGAGGGAGACCCAGTACTTC
CDR3aa: CASIGGRETQYF

d_gene: TRBD2
abundance: .
j_gene: TRBJ2-1
v_gene: TRBV6-4
CDR3nt: TGTGCCAGCAGTGTTGCTAGCGGGACCCATGAGCAGTTCTTC
CDR3aa: CASSVASGTHEQFF

d_gene: TRBD1
abundance: .
j_gene: TRBJ1-1
v_gene: TRBV29-1
CDR3nt: TGCAGCGCAGTGACAGGGGGGCGCACTGAAGCTTTCTTT
CDR3aa: CSAVTGGRTEAFF

d_gene: TRBD2
abundance: .
j_gene: TRBJ2-7
v_gene: TRBV6-1
CDR3nt: TGTGCCAGCAGTGAAGCTAGCGGGAGGTCGCAGTACTTC
CDR3aa: CASSEASGRSQYF

d_gene: TRBD1
abundance: .
j_gene: TRBJ2-7
v_gene: TRBV4-1
CDR3nt: TGCGCCAGCAGCCAAGACCAGGGGGTAGCCTACGAGCAGTACTTC
CDR3aa: CASSQDQGVAYEQYF